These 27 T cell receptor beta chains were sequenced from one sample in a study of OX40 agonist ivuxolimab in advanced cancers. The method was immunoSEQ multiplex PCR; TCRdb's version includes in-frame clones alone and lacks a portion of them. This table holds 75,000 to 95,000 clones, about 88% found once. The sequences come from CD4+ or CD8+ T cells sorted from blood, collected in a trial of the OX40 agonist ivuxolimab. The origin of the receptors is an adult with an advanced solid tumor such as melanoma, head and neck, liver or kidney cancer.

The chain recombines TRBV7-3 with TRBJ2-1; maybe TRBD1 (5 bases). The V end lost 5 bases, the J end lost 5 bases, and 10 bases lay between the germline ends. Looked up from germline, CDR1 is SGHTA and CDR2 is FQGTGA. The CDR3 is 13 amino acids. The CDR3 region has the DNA TGTGCCAGCAGCAGGGGATCCCACAATGAGCAGTTCTTC. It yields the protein CASSRGSHNEQFF.

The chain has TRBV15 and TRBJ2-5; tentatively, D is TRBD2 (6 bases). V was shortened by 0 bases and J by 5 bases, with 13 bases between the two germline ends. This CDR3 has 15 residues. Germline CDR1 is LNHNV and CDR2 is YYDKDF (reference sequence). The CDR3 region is CATSRDRGAGETQYF. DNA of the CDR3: TGTGCCACCAGCAGAGATCGAGGGGCGGGGGAGACCCAGTACTTC. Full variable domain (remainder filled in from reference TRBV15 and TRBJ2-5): DAMVIQNPRYQVTQFGKPVTLSCSQTLNHNVMYWYQQKSSQAPKLLFHYYDKDFNNEADTPDNFQSRRPNTSFCFLDIRSPGLGDTAMYLCATSRDRGAGETQYFGPGTRLLVL.

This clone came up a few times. The CDR3 DNA is TGTGCCAGCAGCTTAGGTGGGAGGGCTGAAGCTTTCTTT. Residues: CASSLGGRAEAFF. The chain uses TRBV5-4 and TRBJ1-1; D gene uncertain. CDR1 and CDR2 from the germline V gene are SGHNT and YYREEE (reference sequence). This CDR3 has 13 amino acids. V gave up 2 bases and J gave up 6 bases, with 11 bases separating them.

The CDR3 sequence: CAWSSGADEQFF. Here the CDR3 DNA reads TGTGCCTGGAGTTCCGGGGCCGATGAGCAGTTCTTC. The V gene is TRBV30, the J gene TRBJ2-1, with D possibly called TRBD1 or TRBD2 (5 bases each). Trimming took off 2 bases at V and 8 bases at J, with 10 bases between the two ends. Looked up from germline, CDR1 is GTSNPN and CDR2 is SVGIG (reference sequence). The CDR3 is made up of 12 amino acids.

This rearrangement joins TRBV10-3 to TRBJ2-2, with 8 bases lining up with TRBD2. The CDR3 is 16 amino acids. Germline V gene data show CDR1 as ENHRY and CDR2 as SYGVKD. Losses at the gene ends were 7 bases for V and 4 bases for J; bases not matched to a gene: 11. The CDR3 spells CAITSGSGDTTGELFF. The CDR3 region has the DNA TGTGCCATCACCTCGGGTAGCGGGGATACCACCGGGGAGCTGTTTTTT.

The CDR3 protein is CASSPRTEGKLFF. The DNA of the CDR3 is TGTGCCAGCTCACCACGGACAGAAGGAAAACTGTTTTTT. This chain uses TRBV18 with TRBJ1-4; tentative D call: TRBD1 (6 bases). Trimming left V 1 base short and J 10 bases short, with 10 bases between. CDR3 size: 13 residues. Germline V CDR1 and CDR2: KGHSH, LQKENI.

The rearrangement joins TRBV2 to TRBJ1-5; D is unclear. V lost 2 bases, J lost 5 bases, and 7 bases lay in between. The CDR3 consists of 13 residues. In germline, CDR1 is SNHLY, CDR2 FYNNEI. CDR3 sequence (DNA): TGTGCCAGCAGTGAACGGAGAGATCAGCCCCAGCATTTT. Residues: CASSERRDQPQHF.

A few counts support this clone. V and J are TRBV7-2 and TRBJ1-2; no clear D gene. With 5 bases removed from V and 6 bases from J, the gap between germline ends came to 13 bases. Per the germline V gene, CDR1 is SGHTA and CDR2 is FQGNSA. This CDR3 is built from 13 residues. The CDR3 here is CASSQDREDGYTF. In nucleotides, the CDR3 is TGTGCCAGCAGCCAGGATAGGGAAGATGGCTACACCTTC.

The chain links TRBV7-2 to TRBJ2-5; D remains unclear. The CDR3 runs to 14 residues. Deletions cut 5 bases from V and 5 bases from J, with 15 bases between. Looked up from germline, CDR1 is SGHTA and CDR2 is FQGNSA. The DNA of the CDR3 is TGTGCCAGCAGCCCCCGCGTTGTGTGGGAGACCCAGTACTTC. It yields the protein CASSPRVVWETQYF.

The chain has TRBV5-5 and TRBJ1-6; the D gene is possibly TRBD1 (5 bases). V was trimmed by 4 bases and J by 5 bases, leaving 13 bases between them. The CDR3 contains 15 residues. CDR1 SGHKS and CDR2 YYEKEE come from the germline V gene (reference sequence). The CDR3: CASSGGTDNNSPLHF. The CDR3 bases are TGTGCCAGCAGCGGGGGGACGGACAATAATTCACCCCTCCACTTT.

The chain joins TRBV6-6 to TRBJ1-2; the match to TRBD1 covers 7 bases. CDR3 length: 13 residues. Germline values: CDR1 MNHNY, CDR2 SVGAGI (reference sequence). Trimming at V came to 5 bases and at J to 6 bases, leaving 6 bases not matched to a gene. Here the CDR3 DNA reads TGTGCCAGCAGTGTAGGGACAGCGAATGGCTACACCTTC. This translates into CASSVGTANGYTF.

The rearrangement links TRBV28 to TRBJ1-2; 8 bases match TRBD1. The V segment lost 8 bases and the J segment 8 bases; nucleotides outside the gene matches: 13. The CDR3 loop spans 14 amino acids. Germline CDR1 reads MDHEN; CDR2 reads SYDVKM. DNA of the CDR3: TGTGCCAGCTGCCCAGGGGGCGCGAGACTAGGCTACACCTTC. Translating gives CASCPGGARLGYTF.

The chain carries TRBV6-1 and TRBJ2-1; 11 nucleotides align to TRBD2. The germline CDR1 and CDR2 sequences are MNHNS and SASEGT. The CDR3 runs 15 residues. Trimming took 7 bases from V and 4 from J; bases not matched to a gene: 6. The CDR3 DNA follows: TGTGCCAGCATTAGCGGGGGGGCAGGTTACAATGAGCAGTTCTTC. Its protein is CASISGGAGYNEQFF.

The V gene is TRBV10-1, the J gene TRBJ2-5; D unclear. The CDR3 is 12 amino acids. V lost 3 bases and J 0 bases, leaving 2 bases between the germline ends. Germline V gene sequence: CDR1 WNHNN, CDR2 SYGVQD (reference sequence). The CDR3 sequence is CASSDYQETQYF. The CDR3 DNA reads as TGCGCCAGCAGTGATTACCAAGAGACCCAGTACTTC.

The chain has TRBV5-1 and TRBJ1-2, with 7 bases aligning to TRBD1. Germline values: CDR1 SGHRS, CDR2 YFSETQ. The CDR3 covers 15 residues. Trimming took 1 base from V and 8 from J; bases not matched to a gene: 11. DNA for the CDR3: TGCGCCAGCAGCTTGCAGGATAGGACAGGACCAGGCTACACCTTC. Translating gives CASSLQDRTGPGYTF.

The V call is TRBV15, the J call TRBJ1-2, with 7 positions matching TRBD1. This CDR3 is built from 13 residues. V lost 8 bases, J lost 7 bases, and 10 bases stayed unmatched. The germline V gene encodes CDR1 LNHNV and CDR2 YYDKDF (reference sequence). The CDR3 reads CATHRQGRSGYTF. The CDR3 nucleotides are TGTGCCACCCATCGACAGGGAAGAAGTGGCTACACCTTC.

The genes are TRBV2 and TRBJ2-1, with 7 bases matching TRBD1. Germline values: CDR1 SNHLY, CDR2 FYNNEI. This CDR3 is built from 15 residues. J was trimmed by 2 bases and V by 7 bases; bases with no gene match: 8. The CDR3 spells CASIPDRAAYNEQFF. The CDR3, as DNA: TGTGCCAGCATCCCAGACAGGGCCGCCTACAATGAGCAGTTCTTC. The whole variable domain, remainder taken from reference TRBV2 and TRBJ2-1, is EPEVTQTPSHQVTQMGQEVILRCVPISNHLYFYWYRQILGQKVEFLVSFYNNEISEKSEIFDDQFSVERPDGSNFTLKIRSTKLEDSAMYFCASIPDRAAYNEQFFGPGTRLTVL.

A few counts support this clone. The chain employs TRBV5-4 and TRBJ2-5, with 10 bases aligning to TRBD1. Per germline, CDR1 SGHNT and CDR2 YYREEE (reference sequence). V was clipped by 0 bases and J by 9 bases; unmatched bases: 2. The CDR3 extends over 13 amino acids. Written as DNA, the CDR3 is TGTGCCAGCAGCTTGGGGGACAGGGGTGCCCAGTACTTC. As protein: CASSLGDRGAQYF.

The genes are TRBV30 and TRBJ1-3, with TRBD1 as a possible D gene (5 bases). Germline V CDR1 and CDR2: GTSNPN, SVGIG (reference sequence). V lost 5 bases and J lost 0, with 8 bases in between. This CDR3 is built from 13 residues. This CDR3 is CAWDSFSGNTIYF. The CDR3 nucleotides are TGTGCCTGGGACAGTTTCTCTGGAAACACCATATATTTT.

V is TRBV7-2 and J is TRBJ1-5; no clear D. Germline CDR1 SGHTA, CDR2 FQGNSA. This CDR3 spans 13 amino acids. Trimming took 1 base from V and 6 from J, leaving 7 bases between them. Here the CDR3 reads CASSLVPGQPQHF. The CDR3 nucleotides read TGTGCCAGCAGCTTAGTCCCCGGTCAGCCCCAGCATTTT.

This CDR3 reads CASSPDSQNIQYF. In nucleotides, the CDR3 is TGTGCCAGCTCACCGGACAGCCAAAACATTCAGTACTTC. The chain recombines TRBV18 with TRBJ2-4, with D maybe TRBD1 (6 bases). Looked up from germline, CDR1 is KGHSH and CDR2 is LQKENI. V was cut by 3 bases and J by 5 bases, with 8 bases left in between. This CDR3 region has 13 residues.

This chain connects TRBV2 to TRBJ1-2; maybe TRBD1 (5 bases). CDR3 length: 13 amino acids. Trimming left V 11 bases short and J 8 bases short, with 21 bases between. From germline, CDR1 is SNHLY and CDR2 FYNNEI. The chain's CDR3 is CAVRAGTANGYTF. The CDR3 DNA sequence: TGTGCCGTGCGAGCCGGGACCGCCAACGGCTACACCTTC. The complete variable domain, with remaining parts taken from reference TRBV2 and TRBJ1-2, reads EPEVTQTPSHQVTQMGQEVILRCVPISNHLYFYWYRQILGQKVEFLVSFYNNEISEKSEIFDDQFSVERPDGSNFTLKIRSTKLEDSAMYFCAVRAGTANGYTFGSGTRLTVV.

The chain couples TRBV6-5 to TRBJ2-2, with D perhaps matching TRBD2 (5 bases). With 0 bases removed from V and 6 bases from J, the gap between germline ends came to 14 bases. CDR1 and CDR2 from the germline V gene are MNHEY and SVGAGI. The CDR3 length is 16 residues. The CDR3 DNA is TGTGCCAGCAGTTACTCTCTAGCCCAGGCGGCCGGGGAGCTGTTTTTT. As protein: CASSYSLAQAAGELFF.

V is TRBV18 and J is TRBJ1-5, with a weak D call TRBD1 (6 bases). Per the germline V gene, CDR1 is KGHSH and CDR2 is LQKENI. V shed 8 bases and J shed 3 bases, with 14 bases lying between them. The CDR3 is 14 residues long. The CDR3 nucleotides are TGTGCCAGCGCCGGAGGGGGTAACAATCAGCCCCAGCATTTT. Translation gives CASAGGGNNQPQHF.

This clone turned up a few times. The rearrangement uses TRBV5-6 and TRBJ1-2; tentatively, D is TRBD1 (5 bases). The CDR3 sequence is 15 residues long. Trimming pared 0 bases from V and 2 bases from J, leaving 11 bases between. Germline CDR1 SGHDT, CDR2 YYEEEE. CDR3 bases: TGTGCCAGCAGCTTGGATCGGGGGGAGAACTATGGCTACACCTTC. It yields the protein CASSLDRGENYGYTF.

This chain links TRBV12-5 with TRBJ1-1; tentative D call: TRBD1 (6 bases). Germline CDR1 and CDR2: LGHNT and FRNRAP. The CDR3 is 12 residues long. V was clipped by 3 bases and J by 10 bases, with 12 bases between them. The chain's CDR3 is CASGLGKGGAFF. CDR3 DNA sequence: TGTGCTAGTGGTTTAGGGAAGGGGGGAGCTTTCTTT.

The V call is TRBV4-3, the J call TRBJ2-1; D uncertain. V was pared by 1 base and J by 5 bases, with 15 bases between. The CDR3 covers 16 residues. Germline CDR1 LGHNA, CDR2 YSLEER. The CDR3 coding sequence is TGCGCCAGCAGCCAAGCCCAGTCCCCGAGAGACAATGAGCAGTTCTTC. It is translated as CASSQAQSPRDNEQFF.